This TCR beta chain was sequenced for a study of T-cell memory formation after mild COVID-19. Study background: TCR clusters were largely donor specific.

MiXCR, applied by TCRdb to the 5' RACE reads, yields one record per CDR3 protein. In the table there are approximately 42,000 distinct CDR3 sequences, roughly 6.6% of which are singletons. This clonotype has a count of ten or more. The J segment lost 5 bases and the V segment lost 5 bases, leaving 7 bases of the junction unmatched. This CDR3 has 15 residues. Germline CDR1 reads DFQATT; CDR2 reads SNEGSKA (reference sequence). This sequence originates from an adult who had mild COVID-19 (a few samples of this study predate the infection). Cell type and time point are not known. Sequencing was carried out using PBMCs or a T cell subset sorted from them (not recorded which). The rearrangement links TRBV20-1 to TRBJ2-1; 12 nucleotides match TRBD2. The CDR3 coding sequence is TGCAGTGCTCCTCTAGCGGGGGGGCCCGACAATGAGCAGTTCTTC. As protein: CSAPLAGGPDNEQFF.